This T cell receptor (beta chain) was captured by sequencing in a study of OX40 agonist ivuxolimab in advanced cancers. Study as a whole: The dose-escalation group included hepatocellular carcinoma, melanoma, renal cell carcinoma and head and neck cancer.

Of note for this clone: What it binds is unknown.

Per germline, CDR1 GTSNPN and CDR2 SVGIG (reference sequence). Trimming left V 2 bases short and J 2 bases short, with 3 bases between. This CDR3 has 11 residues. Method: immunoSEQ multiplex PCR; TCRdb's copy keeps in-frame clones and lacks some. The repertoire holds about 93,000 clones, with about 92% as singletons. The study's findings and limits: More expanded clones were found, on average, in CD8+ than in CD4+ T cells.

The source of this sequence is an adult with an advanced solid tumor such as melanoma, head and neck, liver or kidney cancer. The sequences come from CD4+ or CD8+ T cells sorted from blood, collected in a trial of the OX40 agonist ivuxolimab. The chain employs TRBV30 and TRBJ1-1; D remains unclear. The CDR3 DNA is TGTGCCTGGAGTCTAAACACTGAAGCTTTCTTT. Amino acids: CAWSLNTEAFF.